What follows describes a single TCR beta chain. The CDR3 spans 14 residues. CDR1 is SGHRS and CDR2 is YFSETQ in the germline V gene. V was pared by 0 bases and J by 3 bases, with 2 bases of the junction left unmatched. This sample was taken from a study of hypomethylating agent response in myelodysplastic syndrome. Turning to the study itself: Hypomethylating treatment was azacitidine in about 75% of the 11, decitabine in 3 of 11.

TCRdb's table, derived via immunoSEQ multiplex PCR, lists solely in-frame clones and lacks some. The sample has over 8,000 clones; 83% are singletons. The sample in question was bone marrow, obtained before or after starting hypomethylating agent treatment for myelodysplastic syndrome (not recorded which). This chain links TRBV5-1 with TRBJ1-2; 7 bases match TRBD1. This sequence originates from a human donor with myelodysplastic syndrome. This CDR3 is CASSLEGQYYGYTF. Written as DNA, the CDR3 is TGCGCCAGCAGCTTGGAGGGACAGTACTATGGCTACACCTTC.